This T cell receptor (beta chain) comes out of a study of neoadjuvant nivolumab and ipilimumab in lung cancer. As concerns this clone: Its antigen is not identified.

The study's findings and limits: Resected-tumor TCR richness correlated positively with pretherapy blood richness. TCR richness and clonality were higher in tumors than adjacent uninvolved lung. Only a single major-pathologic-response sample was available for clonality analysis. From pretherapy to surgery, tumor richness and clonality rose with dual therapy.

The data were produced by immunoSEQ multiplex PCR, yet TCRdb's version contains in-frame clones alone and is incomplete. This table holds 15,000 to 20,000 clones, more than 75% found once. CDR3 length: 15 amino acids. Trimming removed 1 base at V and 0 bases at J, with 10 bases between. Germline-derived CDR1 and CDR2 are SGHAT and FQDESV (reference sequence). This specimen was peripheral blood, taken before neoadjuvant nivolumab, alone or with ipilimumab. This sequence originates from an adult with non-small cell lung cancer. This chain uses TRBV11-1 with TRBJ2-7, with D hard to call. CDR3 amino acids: CASSLGTYRSYEQYF. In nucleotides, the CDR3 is TGTGCCAGCAGCTTAGGAACTTACCGCTCCTACGAGCAGTACTTC.